This record looks at one T cell receptor (beta chain) sequence and its context. Its antigen is undetermined. These data are taken from a study of Ad26.COV2.S vaccination and SARS-CoV-2 variants. Across the study: The study gave Ad26.COV2.S intramuscularly, once or twice 56 days apart.

General study findings and limits: Whether participants received vaccine or placebo, their non-spike TCR breadth was similar.

This CDR3 is 17 amino acids long. With 4 bases clipped from V and 7 bases from J, the junction kept 9 bases outside the gene matches. Germline lookup yields CDR1 MNHEY and CDR2 SMNVEV (reference sequence). Treatment noted: roughly 20 received Ad26.COV2.S at low or high dose, single or two shots; about five received placebo; per-sample allocation not given. On day 63 after the first injection, vaccine and placebo recipients gave samples. Profiled with immunoSEQ multiplex PCR; TCRdb holds only in-frame clones, not every one. The table has some 420,000 clones, over 75% seen once; the top ten hold around 3.6%.

The TCR originated in a person between 18 and 60 years old who received the Ad26.COV2.S COVID-19 vaccine or a placebo. V gene TRBV27 combines with J gene TRBJ2-2; the match to TRBD2 covers 13 bases. The input for sequencing was peripheral blood, taken in a trial of Ad26.COV2.S vaccine versus placebo. Written as DNA, the CDR3 is TGTGCCAGCAGTTCCACCGGGACTAGCGGGGCGGTCGGGGAGCTGTTTTTT. Its protein product is CASSSTGTSGAVGELFF.